One T cell receptor (beta chain) is described in this entry. What antigen it recognizes has not been identified. No quality values exist for individual bases; no much larger clone is one base distant. TCRbeta CDR3 regions were amplified from genomic DNA by means of the immunoSEQ Assay, a bias-controlled multiplex PCR. Per the authors' processing: The number of nucleated cells in each sample was estimated from the amplification of reference gene primers within the assay. To quantify the absolute abundance of each unique TCRbeta CDR3 rearrangement, sequence reads were collapsed and filtered. Productive Simpson clonality was computed per sample as the square root of Simpson's diversity index over productive rearrangements. What TCRdb holds here is the immuneACCESS table cut down to in-frame rearrangements. Part of the clones is not present; checked against another copy, under half of the missing clones reflect an unresolved V gene, and the others are unexplained. Clone size and V and J calls were adopted from that table, with D and trimming inferred from the DNA. In this sample the table shows 200,000 to 250,000 clones, around four fifths of which occur a single time. The ten largest clones capture 15% to 20% of the sample.

The data were taken from a study of blood T cell repertoires in COVID-19 (TCRdb year 2020). With regard to the full study: Samples from collaborators originated in the United States, Italy and Spain and spanned both the acute and convalescent phases of COVID-19. Samples came from the ongoing ImmuneRACE study (first 160 participants) plus 1,254 subjects from 6 global collaborators. The dataset comprised deeply sampled blood TCRbeta repertoires from subjects exposed to, actively infected with, or recovered from COVID-19. The repertoires were made available in a free public database intended to serve as a resource for research on the immune response to SARS-CoV-2. The material from the prospective study consisted of cDNA or gDNA derived from T cells, B-cell-depleted T cells, or PBMCs. Where available, HLA class I and class II types were obtained from metadata supplied by the sample provider rather than from assay-based typing. Nearly every sample came with metadata listing a de-identified subject ID, COVID-19 status, age in years and sex.

Collaborating institutions collected whole blood in K2EDTA tubes following their own protocols. For TCRbeta analysis, collaborators shipped samples as frozen whole blood, isolated PBMCs, or DNA extracted from either of those sample types. Study-wide conclusions, independent of this receptor: How much clinical and demographic metadata was included differed by source and by participant, and the metadata was provided uncurated.

Unmatched junction bases come to 6, with V trimmed by 0 bases and J by 2 bases. The cysteine opens and the phenylalanine closes a CDR3 of 16 amino acids. The sequence is cut down to CDR3 DNA, 48 bases in frame from base 1. The germline V gene supplies CDR1 SGDLS and CDR2 YYNGEE. The sequence joins TRBV9 to TRBJ2-3; 7 bases in the junction line up with TRBD1. Material for sequencing was peripheral blood. This clonotype was sampled from a young man with active or convalescent COVID-19. The DNA sequence is as follows: TGTGCCAGCAGCGTAGAACGGACAGGAAACACAGATACGCAGTATTTT. Its coded protein is CASSVERTGNTDTQYF.